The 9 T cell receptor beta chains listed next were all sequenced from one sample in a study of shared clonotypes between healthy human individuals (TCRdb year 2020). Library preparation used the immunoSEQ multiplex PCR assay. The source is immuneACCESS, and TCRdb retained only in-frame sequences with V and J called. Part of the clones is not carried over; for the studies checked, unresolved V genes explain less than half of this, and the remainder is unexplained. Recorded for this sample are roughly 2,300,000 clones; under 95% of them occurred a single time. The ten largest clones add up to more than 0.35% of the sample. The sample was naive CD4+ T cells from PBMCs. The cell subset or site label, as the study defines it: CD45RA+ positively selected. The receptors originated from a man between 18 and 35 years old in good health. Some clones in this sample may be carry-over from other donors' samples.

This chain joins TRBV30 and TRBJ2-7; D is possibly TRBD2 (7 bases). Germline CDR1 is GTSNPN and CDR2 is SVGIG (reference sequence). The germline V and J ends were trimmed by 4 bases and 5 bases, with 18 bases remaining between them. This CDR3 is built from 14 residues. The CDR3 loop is CAWTPGGADDEQYF. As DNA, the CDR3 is TGTGCCTGGACCCCGGGGGGCGCGGACGACGAGCAGTACTTC.

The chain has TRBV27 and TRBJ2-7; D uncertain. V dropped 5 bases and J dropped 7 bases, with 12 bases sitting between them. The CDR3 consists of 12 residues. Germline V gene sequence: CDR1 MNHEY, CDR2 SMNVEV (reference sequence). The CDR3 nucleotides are TGTGCCAGCAGTCCCGACTCCCTGGAGCAGTACTTC. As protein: CASSPDSLEQYF.

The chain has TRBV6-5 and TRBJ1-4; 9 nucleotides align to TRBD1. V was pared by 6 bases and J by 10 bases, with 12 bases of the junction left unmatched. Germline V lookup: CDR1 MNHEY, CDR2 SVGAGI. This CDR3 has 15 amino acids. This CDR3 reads CASRDPGQGVGKLFF. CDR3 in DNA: TGTGCCAGCAGGGACCCGGGACAGGGTGTAGGAAAACTGTTTTTT.

CDR3 bases: TGTGCCAGCAGTTTTTTCCCTAACTATGGCTACACCTTC. Translated, it gives CASSFFPNYGYTF. This rearrangement joins TRBV27 to TRBJ1-2, with D unresolved. The CDR3 loop spans 13 amino acids. V was trimmed by 3 bases and J by 0 bases, leaving 5 bases between them. Germline V gene data show CDR1 as MNHEY and CDR2 as SMNVEV (reference sequence).

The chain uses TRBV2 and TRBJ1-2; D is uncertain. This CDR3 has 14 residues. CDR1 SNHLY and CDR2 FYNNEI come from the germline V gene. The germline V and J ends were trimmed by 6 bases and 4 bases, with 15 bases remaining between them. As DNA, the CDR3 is TGTGCCAGCAGCGCCGACTGGGCCATCTATGGCTACACCTTC. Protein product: CASSADWAIYGYTF.

The CDR3 sequence is CASSLTSGEGAYNEQFF. Here the CDR3 DNA reads TGCGCCAGCAGCTTGACTAGCGGGGAGGGTGCTTACAATGAGCAGTTCTTC. The rearrangement uses TRBV5-1 and TRBJ2-1, with 10 bases lining up with TRBD2. This CDR3 comprises 17 residues. The V segment lost 1 base and the J segment 4 bases; nucleotides outside the gene matches: 8. Per germline, CDR1 SGHRS and CDR2 YFSETQ.

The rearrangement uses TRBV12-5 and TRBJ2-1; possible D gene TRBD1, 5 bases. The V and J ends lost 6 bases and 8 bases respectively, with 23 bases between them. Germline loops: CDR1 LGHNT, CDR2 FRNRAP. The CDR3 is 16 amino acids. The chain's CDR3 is CASGEGVILGMDEQFF. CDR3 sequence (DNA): TGTGCTAGTGGGGAAGGGGTCATTCTTGGTATGGATGAGCAGTTCTTC.

The CDR3 DNA is TGTGCCAGCAGCACCATTCCCCCCCTAGCGGGAGAAGAGACCCAGTACTTC. Translation: CASSTIPPLAGEETQYF. The gene calls are TRBV21-1 and TRBJ2-5; the table names TRBD2, a call not compared with the DNA. TRBV21-1 is annotated as a pseudogene. The CDR3 length is 17 residues.

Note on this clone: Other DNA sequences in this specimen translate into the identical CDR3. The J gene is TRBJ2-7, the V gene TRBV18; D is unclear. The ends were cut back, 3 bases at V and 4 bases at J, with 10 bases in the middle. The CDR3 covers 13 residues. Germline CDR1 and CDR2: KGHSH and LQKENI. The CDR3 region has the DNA TGTGCCAGCTCACCGGGATTGAGATACGAGCAGTACTTC. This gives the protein CASSPGLRYEQYF.